This T cell receptor beta chain was sequenced in a study of T cells after yellow fever vaccination. Across the study: Researchers used SMART-Seq v4 Ultra Low Input to prepare fractions that had low cell numbers. Regarding the study as a whole: In post-booster samples, most primary-vaccination clones reappeared (about 97% CD4, about 91% CD8). Repertoires sorted by FACS could include abundant clonotypes that are contaminants from the bulk population.

This clonotype was seen more than once but under ten times. What it recognizes is unknown. Relative to the germline gene, one junction end is altered; a read error may explain this. It was through 5'RACE template switching that TCR cDNA was made, with a universal primer site and UMIs added. TCRdb recomputed calls from the 5' RACE reads with MiXCR, one row per CDR3 protein. The sample lists around 310,000 distinct CDR3 sequences; roughly 4.3% were seen once. The CDR3 length is 13 residues. The sequence derives from a man between 18 and 35 years old who received the YFV17D yellow fever vaccine. V gene TRBV12-3 or TRBV12-4 combines with J gene TRBJ2-1, with 12 positions matching TRBD2. The specimen comprised PBMCs, sampled 5 days after the yellow fever booster vaccination. The CDR3 nucleotides are TGTGCCAGCAGTTTAGGACTAGCGGGGGTCAGTATCTTC. Protein product: CASSLGLAGVSIF.